The 17 T cell receptor beta chains below come from one sample, sequenced in a study of monozygotic twins with inflammatory bowel disease. From the 5' RACE reads, TCRdb lists one entry per CDR3 protein and no DNA. Its table records about 110,000 distinct CDR3 sequences. What was sequenced was blood. The receptors originated from a human donor with ulcerative colitis or Crohn's disease, or a healthy co-twin of an affected twin (not recorded which).

The chain links TRBV7-9 to TRBJ1-2; as DNA is missing, the TRBD1 call by TCRdb cannot be tested. The CDR3 sequence is 15 residues long. In germline, CDR1 is SEHNR, CDR2 FQNEAQ (reference sequence). The CDR3 loop is CASSFGQAANYGYTF.

The rearrangement links TRBV20-1 to TRBJ2-1; TCRdb proposes TRBD1, but this gene call is untestable without DNA. The germline CDR1 and CDR2 sequences are DFQATT and SNEGSKA (reference sequence). The CDR3 covers 12 residues. The CDR3 region is CSARAGSSEQFF.

The V call is TRBV7-8, the J call TRBJ2-1; TCRdb names TRBD2, which stays unverified in the absence of DNA. The CDR3 spans 16 residues. Germline V lookup: CDR1 SGHVS, CDR2 FQNEAQ. The CDR3 region is CASSLGGLAGDNEQFF.

The chain is built from TRBV29-1 and TRBJ2-7; TCRdb indicates TRBD1, and absent DNA this call remains unverified. Germline assignment: CDR1 SQVTM and CDR2 ANQGSEA. The CDR3 extends over 12 amino acids. CDR3 protein: CSVVWGAHEQYF.

The V gene is TRBV2, the J gene TRBJ2-3. This CDR3 has 12 amino acids. CDR1 and CDR2 from the germline V gene are SNHLY and FYNNEI. CDR3: CASSEERDTQYF.

The CDR3 sequence: CASSAFIPGGYGYTF. V is TRBV5-1 and J is TRBJ1-2. The CDR3 is made up of 15 amino acids. The germline CDR1 and CDR2 sequences are SGHRS and YFSETQ.

The chain has TRBV7-2 and TRBJ1-5; TCRdb's D call of TRBD1 is untestable without DNA. Germline V gives CDR1 SGHTA, CDR2 FQGNSA. The CDR3 runs to 14 residues. CDR3 region: CASSLVGGNQPQHF.

The chain is built from TRBV6-6 and TRBJ2-5; TCRdb picks TRBD1, but there is no DNA to check that call. CDR3 length: 13 amino acids. Germline CDR1 reads MNHNY; CDR2 reads SVGAGI (reference sequence). This CDR3 is CASSYTGEGTQYF.

The chain is built from TRBV18 and TRBJ2-7. Germline CDR1 is KGHSH and CDR2 is LQKENI. The CDR3 has 13 residues. This chain's CDR3 is CASSPFEFYEQYF.

This chain connects TRBV5-5 to TRBJ1-1. The germline gives CDR1 SGHKS, CDR2 YYEKEE (reference sequence). CDR3 size: 14 residues. This CDR3 reads CASTSTTGNTEAFF.

This sequence joins TRBV7-2 and TRBJ1-1; TCRdb outputs TRBD1, but without DNA this stays unchecked. The CDR3 is 14 amino acids. Per germline, CDR1 SGHTA and CDR2 FQGNSA. CDR3 amino acids: CASSLRQESTEAFF.

This chain connects TRBV5-1 to TRBJ2-2; TCRdb designates TRBD2, a call that cannot be tested without DNA. The CDR3 extends over 17 amino acids. Germline V gene data show CDR1 as SGHRS and CDR2 as YFSETQ. This chain's CDR3 is CASSLGLAGPNTGELFF.

CDR3 sequence: CASSDREIYYNSPLHF. This chain links TRBV27 with TRBJ1-6; TCRdb reports TRBD1, a call that lacks DNA to check it against. CDR3 length: 16 residues. The germline CDR1 and CDR2 sequences are MNHEY and SMNVEV (reference sequence).

CDR3 in amino acids: CATSDLTSQETQYF. The chain employs TRBV24-1 and TRBJ2-5. The length of the CDR3 is 14 residues. The V gene's germline CDR1 is KGHDR and CDR2 SFDVKD.

The chain couples TRBV9 to TRBJ2-5; TCRdb calls TRBD1, which cannot be checked without DNA. Germline values: CDR1 SGDLS, CDR2 YYNGEE. The CDR3 has 18 residues. The chain's CDR3 is CASSMGRGGRYNLETQYF.

The chain is built from TRBV7-2 and TRBJ2-7. CDR1 SGHTA and CDR2 FQGNSA come from the germline V gene. The CDR3 runs to 15 residues. This CDR3 reads CASSLVTGGAYEQYF. Filled out from reference TRBV7-2 and TRBJ2-7, the complete variable domain reads GAGVSQSPSNKVTEKGKDVELRCDPISGHTALYWYRQSLGQGLEFLIYFQGNSAPDKSGLPSDRFSAERTGGSVSTLTIQRTQQEDSAVYLCASSLVTGGAYEQYFGPGTRLTVT.

V gene TRBV4-3 combines with J gene TRBJ1-1; TCRdb's D call of TRBD1 is untestable without DNA. The length of the CDR3 is 13 residues. The germline gives CDR1 LGHNA, CDR2 YSLEER. CDR3 region: CAILGQKNTEAFF.